This TCR beta chain emerged from a study of blood T cell repertoires in COVID-19. The CDR3 is 14 amino acids. Trimming removed 6 bases at V and 4 bases at J, with 17 bases between. Germline V gives CDR1 SGHDT, CDR2 YYEEEE. Authors' data handling: Scientists estimated how many nucleated cells there were by amplifying reference gene primers. Repertoires were generated with immunoSEQ multiplex PCR, while TCRdb's copy carries only in-frame clones and drops some. That table supplies the V and J calls and clone size; D and trimming were determined from the DNA. In the table there are some 340,000 clones, around 86% of which are singletons. Clinical history reported by participants formed the basis on which cohorts were assigned. The recovered donors of Cohort 3 showed two negative PCRs, clearance, or symptom resolution.

This sequence joins TRBV5-6 and TRBJ2-7; D may be TRBD2 (5 bases). The TCR comes from a woman aged 45-65 years who had recovered from COVID-19. The sequencing sample was made of PBMCs or T cells enriched from blood (not recorded which). This chain's CDR3 is CASNSRLSRYEQYF. The CDR3, as DNA: TGTGCCAGCAACAGTCGACTAAGCAGGTACGAGCAGTACTTC.